The rows below give T cell receptor beta chains drawn from one sample of a study of blood T cell repertoires in COVID-19. Clones were read by immunoSEQ multiplex PCR, and TCRdb kept only the in-frame ones, dropping some. The table records tens of thousands of clones, approximately 85% of them present only once. Sequencing used peripheral blood. Receptors were obtained from a man aged 50 to 60 with COVID-19, enrolled during active disease. Both conserved end residues are part of each CDR3. D genes are given only for firm matches. Clone size, where shown, is once, few, many, or a class for clones that have expanded.

D gene	V gene	J gene	clone size	CDR3 protein	CDR3 DNA
.	TRBV6-2/TRBV6-3	TRBJ1-2	.	CASSRGGGYTF	TGTGCCAGCAGTCGGGGAGGTGGCTACACCTTC
TRBD1	TRBV19	TRBJ1-6	.	CASSIPGQGYNSPLHF	TGTGCCAGTAGTATTCCTGGACAGGGGTATAATTCACCCCTCCACTTT
TRBD1	TRBV6-2/TRBV6-3	TRBJ1-2	once	CASSMTGVGYTF	TGTGCCAGCAGTATGACAGGGGTTGGCTACACCTTC
.	TRBV4-3	TRBJ1-3	.	CASSQVIALGLGNTIYF	TGCGCCAGCAGCCAAGTAATAGCCCTGGGGCTTGGAAACACCATATATTTT
.	TRBV7-9	TRBJ1-2	.	CASSQVNYGYTF	TGTGCCAGCAGCCAGGTTAACTATGGCTACACCTTC
.	TRBV19	TRBJ1-6	.	CASRRQGMNSPLHF	TGTGCCAGTAGGAGGCAGGGGATGAATTCACCCCTCCACTTT
TRBD2	TRBV30	TRBJ2-1	.	CAWSPPPFSGRAYNEQFF	TGTGCCTGGAGTCCACCCCCTTTTAGCGGGAGGGCCTACAATGAGCAGTTCTTC
TRBD1	TRBV6-4	TRBJ2-1	.	CASRAGTGRNEQFF	TGTGCCAGCAGAGCCGGGACAGGGAGAAATGAGCAGTTCTTC
TRBD1	TRBV10-3	TRBJ2-7	.	CASRTGLAPLFYEQYF	TGTGCCTCGAGGACAGGGCTTGCCCCTTTATTCTACGAGCAGTACTTC
.	TRBV30	TRBJ1-1	.	CASRQNTEAFF	TGTGCCTCGCGACAGAACACTGAAGCTTTCTTT
TRBD1	TRBV10-3	TRBJ1-1	.	CAISEQGARGEAFF	TGTGCCATCAGTGAGCAGGGGGCGCGCGGGGAAGCTTTCTTT
.	TRBV7-3	TRBJ2-3	.	CASSFRQDNTQYF	TGTGCCAGCAGCTTTAGACAGGACAATACGCAGTATTTT
TRBD1	TRBV18	TRBJ1-2	.	CASSPSPGQGLYGYTF	TGTGCCAGCTCACCATCACCCGGACAGGGGCTCTATGGCTACACCTTC
TRBD2	TRBV7-3	TRBJ2-1	.	CASSRSGRAYNEQFF	TGTGCCAGCAGTCGAAGCGGGAGGGCCTACAATGAGCAGTTCTTC
TRBD1	TRBV11-2	TRBJ1-1	.	CASSPYDRGEAFF	TGTGCCAGCAGCCCCTACGACAGGGGAGAAGCTTTCTTT
TRBD1	TRBV28	TRBJ1-5	once	CASSPLTGTEYHSNQPQHF	TGTGCCAGCAGTCCACTTACCGGGACAGAATACCATAGCAATCAGCCCCAGCATTTT
TRBD2	TRBV11-3	TRBJ2-1	few	CAPSLPAGGTYNEQFF	TGTGCCCCCTCACTCCCAGCGGGAGGCACCTACAATGAGCAGTTCTTC
.	TRBV28	TRBJ1-2	.	CASRNGGPSGYTF	TGTGCCAGCAGAAACGGGGGACCCTCTGGCTACACCTTC
.	TRBV7-9	TRBJ1-2	.	CASSPTGLPYGYTF	TGTGCCAGCAGTCCGACAGGTCTGCCCTATGGCTACACCTTC
.	TRBV18	TRBJ1-1	medium-sized	CASSPLGGLNTEAFF	TGTGCCAGCTCACCACTAGGCGGTCTGAACACTGAAGCTTTCTTT
.	TRBV5-1	TRBJ2-1	few	CASSLDGSSYNEQFF	TGCGCCAGCAGCTTGGACGGGAGCTCCTACAATGAGCAGTTCTTC
TRBD1	TRBV6-4	TRBJ1-1	once	CASSVRSGGNTEAFF	TGTGCCAGCAGTGTCCGATCAGGGGGTAACACTGAAGCTTTCTTT
TRBD1	TRBV29-1	TRBJ2-5	.	CSVRTGGGTQYF	TGCAGCGTTCGGACAGGGGGGGGGACCCAGTACTTC
.	TRBV20-1	TRBJ2-1	.	CSASRQHKVNEQFF	TGCAGTGCTAGTCGACAGCACAAAGTCAATGAGCAGTTCTTC
.	TRBV5-8	TRBJ2-7	.	CASSYRDIYEQYF	TGTGCCAGCAGCTACCGGGACATCTACGAGCAGTACTTC
TRBD1	TRBV5-4	TRBJ1-4	.	CASSWGSGTGNEKLFF	TGTGCCAGCAGCTGGGGGTCCGGGACAGGGAATGAAAAACTGTTTTTT
.	TRBV9	TRBJ1-4	.	CASSADSVGEKLFF	TGTGCCAGCAGCGCCGATAGTGTCGGTGAAAAACTGTTTTTT
.	TRBV7-2	TRBJ1-3	.	CASSLGPSGSGNTIYF	TGTGCCAGCAGCTTAGGGCCCTCAGGGTCTGGAAACACCATATATTTT
TRBD1	TRBV23-1	TRBJ1-1	few	CASSTAGGNTEAFF	TGCGCCAGCAGTACAGCAGGGGGAAACACTGAAGCTTTCTTT
TRBD1	TRBV5-4	TRBJ2-3	.	CASSSPGQGTDTQYF	TGTGCCAGCAGCTCACCGGGACAGGGCACAGATACGCAGTATTTT
.	TRBV11-2	TRBJ1-1	.	CASSSVRGAEAFF	TGTGCCAGCAGCTCTGTTCGGGGGGCAGAAGCTTTCTTT
TRBD1	TRBV7-3	TRBJ1-1	.	CASSLIAGGKNTEAFF	TGTGCCAGCAGCTTAATTGCAGGGGGCAAGAACACTGAAGCTTTCTTT
TRBD2	TRBV11-3	TRBJ2-7	.	CASSPGEGYEQYF	TGTGCCAGCAGCCCGGGGGAGGGGTACGAGCAGTACTTC
.	TRBV4-2	TRBJ2-7	.	CASSQDLAYPGEQYF	TGTGCCAGCAGCCAAGATCTGGCCTATCCGGGGGAGCAGTACTTC